This T cell receptor beta chain was recorded in a study of T cell repertoires in cytomegalovirus infection. The wider study: CMV epitopes used comprised recently identified HLA-C-restricted ones and well-studied HLA-B-restricted ones.

Regarding the study as a whole: HLA-C-restricted CMV-specific TCR beta clonotypes were dominant in the ex vivo response.

CDR1 is SGHTA and CDR2 is FQGNSA in the germline V gene. CDR3 length: 16 residues. V was trimmed by 2 bases and J by 0 bases, leaving 11 bases between them. TCRdb re-analysed the reads in MiXCR, keeping a single row per CDR3 protein. Of about half a million distinct CDR3 sequences in the sample, 30% to 40% were seen once. This clonotype was seen many times. Antigen unknown. This TCR was recovered from a human donor in good health (CMV status not recorded). Some clones in this sample may be carry-over from other donors' samples. The sample here was cultured PBMCs, taken from culture after CMV antigen stimulation. This chain uses TRBV7-2 with TRBJ2-1; no reliable D call. The CDR3 coding sequence is TGTGCCAGCAGCTTAATTCCGGTAGACTCCTACAATGAGCAGTTCTTC. Its protein is CASSLIPVDSYNEQFF. Full variable domain (missing parts from reference TRBV7-2 and TRBJ2-1): GAGVSQSPSNKVTEKGKDVELRCDPISGHTALYWYRQSLGQGLEFLIYFQGNSAPDKSGLPSDRFSAERTGGSVSTLTIQRTQQEDSAVYLCASSLIPVDSYNEQFFGPGTRLTVL.